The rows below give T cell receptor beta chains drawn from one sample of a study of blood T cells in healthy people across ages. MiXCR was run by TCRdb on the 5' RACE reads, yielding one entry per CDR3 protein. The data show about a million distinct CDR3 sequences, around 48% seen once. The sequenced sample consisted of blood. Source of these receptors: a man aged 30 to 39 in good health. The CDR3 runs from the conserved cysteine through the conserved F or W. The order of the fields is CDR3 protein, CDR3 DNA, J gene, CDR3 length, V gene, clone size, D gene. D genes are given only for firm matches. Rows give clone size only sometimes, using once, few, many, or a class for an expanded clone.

CASSQGPPWEQFF,TGCGCCAGCAGCCAAGGTCCTCCTTGGGAGCAGTTCTTC,TRBJ2-1,13,TRBV4-3,-,-
CASTLSGANVPTF,TGTGCCAGCACCCTCTCTGGGGCCAACGTCCCGACTTTC,TRBJ2-6,13,TRBV28,-,-
CASSSGTGVGLGNEQFF,TGTGCCAGCAGCTCAGGGACAGGGGTAGGTCTAGGCAATGAGCAGTTCTTC,TRBJ2-1,17,TRBV11-1,-,TRBD1
CATTGQGKTRYF,TGTGCCACCACCGGACAGGGCAAGACCCGGTACTTC,TRBJ2-7,12,TRBV2,once,TRBD1
CASRQGTARTDTQYF,TGCGCCAGCAGACAAGGGACTGCCCGCACAGATACGCAGTATTTT,TRBJ2-3,15,TRBV5-1,few,-
CASSWDVGAEAFF,TGCGCCAGCAGCTGGGACGTGGGGGCTGAAGCTTTCTTT,TRBJ1-1,13,TRBV5-1,few,-
CASSPGQVLSTLGGYTF,TGTGCCAGCAGCCCCGGACAGGTATTATCAACGTTAGGTGGCTACACCTTC,TRBJ1-2,17,TRBV9,-,TRBD1
CASKYLGDTDTQYF,TGTGCCAGCAAGTATCTGGGGGATACAGATACGCAGTATTTT,TRBJ2-3,14,TRBV6-5,few,-
CASSQRTSPNTGELFF,TGCGCCAGCAGCCAAAGGACTAGCCCCAACACCGGGGAGCTGTTTTTT,TRBJ2-2,16,TRBV4-3,-,TRBD2
CATSDFGGGAPEQFF,TGTGCCACCAGTGATTTTGGCGGGGGGGCGCCTGAGCAGTTCTTC,TRBJ2-1,15,TRBV24-1,-,TRBD2
CASSLQGRGNNEQFF,TGTGCCAGCAGCCTACAGGGAAGAGGGAACAATGAGCAGTTCTTC,TRBJ2-1,15,TRBV11-3,few,-
CSVRQRGYTF,TGCAGCGTTAGACAGCGTGGGTACACCTTC,TRBJ1-2,10,TRBV29-1,-,-
CASSLTVENIQYF,TGTGCCAGCAGTCTCACGGTGGAAAACATTCAGTACTTC,TRBJ2-4,13,TRBV6-6,-,-
CSASLDDGYTF,TGCAGTGCTAGCCTAGACGATGGCTACACCTTC,TRBJ1-2,11,TRBV20-1,-,-
CASTLTGLETQYF,TGTGCCAGCACCCTAACGGGACTAGAGACGCAGTATTTT,TRBJ2-3,13,TRBV28,-,TRBD2
CASSYSRRNTDTQYF,TGTGCCAGCAGTTACTCGAGACGGAACACAGATACGCAGTATTTT,TRBJ2-3,15,TRBV6-5,-,-
CASGTEVQPQHF,TGTGCCAGCGGGACAGAAGTCCAGCCCCAGCATTTT,TRBJ1-5,12,TRBV10-3,few,TRBD1
CASSNPSGQGNSPLHF,TGTGCCAGCAGTAACCCTTCGGGACAGGGAAATTCACCCCTCCACTTT,TRBJ1-6,16,TRBV12-3/TRBV12-4,-,TRBD1
CASSQDIAGLYSPLHF,TGCGCCAGCAGCCAAGATATTGCAGGGCTCTATTCACCCCTCCACTTT,TRBJ1-6,16,TRBV4-1,-,-
CSARGRTGVYEQYF,TGCAGTGCTCGGGGTAGGACAGGGGTCTACGAGCAGTACTTC,TRBJ2-7,14,TRBV20-1,few,TRBD1
CSARDPGIYSPLHF,TGCAGTGCTAGGGACCCGGGAATCTATTCACCCCTCCACTTT,TRBJ1-6,14,TRBV20-1,few,-
CSVNRDSKQGDEQYF,TGCAGCGTAAACCGGGACTCCAAACAGGGGGACGAGCAGTACTTC,TRBJ2-7,15,TRBV29-1,-,TRBD1
CASSRSFGETQYF,TGTGCCAGCAGCCGTTCCTTTGGGGAGACCCAGTACTTC,TRBJ2-5,13,TRBV7-9,few,-
CAIRGTGGNEQYF,TGTGCCATCAGGGGGACAGGGGGGAACGAGCAGTACTTC,TRBJ2-7,13,TRBV10-3,-,TRBD1
CSGQSGLNTEAFF,TGCAGCGGCCAGTCGGGATTGAACACTGAAGCTTTCTTT,TRBJ1-1,13,TRBV29-1,-,-
CASSPQVRGGFIDGYTF,TGTGCCAGCAGCCCCCAGGTCCGGGGAGGTTTTATCGATGGCTACACCTTC,TRBJ1-2,17,TRBV7-8,few,-
CASSRLTSGGYNEQFF,TGTGCCAGCAGCCGCTTGACTAGCGGGGGGTACAATGAGCAGTTCTTC,TRBJ2-1,16,TRBV11-2,-,TRBD2
CASSFGVWSDEQYF,TGTGCCAGCAGTTTCGGGGTTTGGTCTGACGAGCAGTACTTC,TRBJ2-7,14,TRBV27,-,-
CASSYSGRQGSGNYGYTF,TGTGCCAGCAGTTACTCGGGCAGACAGGGTTCGGGCAACTATGGCTACACCTTC,TRBJ1-2,18,TRBV6-5,-,TRBD1
CASSFVRGEGYTF,TGTGCCAGCAGCTTTGTGAGGGGGGAAGGCTACACCTTC,TRBJ1-2,13,TRBV7-8,-,-
CSASRTGGEEETQYF,TGCAGTGCTAGTCGTACGGGGGGCGAGGAGGAGACCCAGTACTTC,TRBJ2-5,15,TRBV20-1,-,-
CASRVPSTDTQYF,TGTGCCAGCAGGGTCCCTAGCACAGATACGCAGTATTTT,TRBJ2-3,13,TRBV28,once,-
CASSPQRWGSYGYTF,TGCGCCAGCAGCCCGCAACGGTGGGGGAGCTATGGCTACACCTTC,TRBJ1-2,15,TRBV5-1,-,-
CASSLLPLAGVEQFF,TGTGCCAGCAGCTTACTCCCCCTAGCGGGGGTTGAGCAGTTCTTC,TRBJ2-1,15,TRBV7-9,-,TRBD2
CASSSPSGGLVADTQYF,TGTGCCAGCAGCTCGCCTAGCGGGGGTTTAGTTGCAGATACGCAGTATTTT,TRBJ2-3,17,TRBV5-5,many,TRBD2
CASSPPRQGFYGYTF,TGTGCCAGCTCACCCCCGAGGCAGGGGTTTTATGGCTACACCTTC,TRBJ1-2,15,TRBV18,few,-
CASSLVLAGGSGELFF,TGTGCCAGCAGCTTAGTACTGGCGGGGGGATCAGGGGAGCTGTTTTTT,TRBJ2-2,16,TRBV7-8,-,TRBD2
CASSQDDGTSGGCEQFF,TGCGCCAGCAGCCAAGATGACGGGACTAGCGGGGGTTGTGAGCAGTTCTTC,TRBJ2-1,17,TRBV4-1,few,TRBD2
CASSETRSTEAFF,TGCGCCAGCAGTGAGACTCGGAGCACTGAAGCTTTCTTT,TRBJ1-1,13,TRBV10-2,-,-
CASRPAGQYNSPLHF,TGTGCCAGCAGACCGGCGGGACAGTATAATTCACCCCTCCACTTT,TRBJ1-6,15,TRBV4-2,few,TRBD1
CASSKVGWETQYF,TGTGCCAGCAGCAAAGTAGGATGGGAGACCCAGTACTTT,TRBJ2-7,13,TRBV21-1,few,-
CASSQERRSGAYEQYF,TGTGCCAGCAGCCAAGAAAGGCGTAGCGGGGCCTACGAGCAGTACTTC,TRBJ2-7,16,TRBV3-1,-,TRBD2
CASSFTSGEGGTQYF,TGTGCCAGCAGTTTTACGTCGGGGGAAGGGGGGACCCAGTACTTC,TRBJ2-5,15,TRBV12-3/TRBV12-4,few,-
CASSDGLDADTQYF,TGTGCCAGCAGCGATGGACTGGACGCAGATACGCAGTATTTT,TRBJ2-3,14,TRBV4-2,-,-
CSASRGLAESSCEQYF,TGCAGTGCTTCAAGGGGCCTAGCGGAGAGCTCCTGCGAGCAGTACTTC,TRBJ2-7,16,TRBV20-1,-,TRBD2
CASSKPSSEYGYTF,TGTGCCAGCAGCAAACCCTCCTCGGAATATGGCTACACCTTC,TRBJ1-2,14,TRBV21-1,-,-
CASSADRVTYEQYF,TGTGCCAGCAGCGCGGACAGGGTTACCTACGAGCAGTACTTC,TRBJ2-7,14,TRBV7-2,-,TRBD1
CSSKTGAIRVLTF,TGTTCCAGCAAGACAGGGGCCATACGAGTCCTGACTTTC,TRBJ2-6,13,TRBV28,-,TRBD1
CASSQATGISTDTQYF,TGTGCCAGCAGCCAGGCGACAGGGATTAGCACAGATACGCAGTATTTT,TRBJ2-3,16,TRBV3-1,-,TRBD1
CASSPDRRGGGIVDTQYF,TGTGCCAGCAGCCCAGATCGGCGGGGGGGCGGTATTGTAGATACGCAGTATTTT,TRBJ2-3,18,TRBV9,-,TRBD2
CASNQDRAAATEKLFF,TGCGCCAGCAACCAAGATCGGGCAGCAGCAACTGAAAAACTGTTTTTT,TRBJ1-4,16,TRBV4-3,once,-
CANKRQGGETQYF,TGTGCCAACAAAAGACAGGGAGGAGAGACCCAGTACTTC,TRBJ2-5,13,TRBV2,-,-
CASSLMGTSYNEQYF,TGTGCCAGCAGCTTAATGGGTACTAGTTACAATGAGCAGTACTTC,TRBJ2-7,15,TRBV7-2,-,-
CASSFRMGLAGGYEQFF,TGTGCCAGCAGCTTCCGTATGGGACTAGCGGGAGGATATGAGCAGTTCTTC,TRBJ2-1,17,TRBV7-2,-,TRBD2
CASSPSGGFNSPLHF,TGTGCCAGCAGTCCATCCGGGGGTTTTAATTCACCCCTCCACTTT,TRBJ1-6,15,TRBV27,once,-
CASSLIMTAQETQYF,TGTGCCAGCAGCTTGATAATGACGGCCCAAGAGACCCAGTACTTC,TRBJ2-5,15,TRBV5-6,-,-
CASSLTTGLQGYNEQFF,TGTGCCAGCAGCTTAACGACGGGGCTCCAGGGGTACAATGAGCAGTTCTTC,TRBJ2-1,17,TRBV7-9,few,-
CASSSLTGAGGSSTETQYF,TGTGCCAGCAGCTCGCTAACGGGAGCGGGGGGATCCTCCACAGAGACGCAGTATTTT,TRBJ2-3,19,TRBV7-2,-,TRBD2